The clone carrying this T cell receptor (beta chain) was seen a few times. This specimen comes from a study of response to subunit inactivated influenza vaccine. Germline-derived CDR1 and CDR2 are DFQATT and SNEGSKA (reference sequence). Trimming took off 3 bases at V and 1 base at J, with 10 bases between the two ends. The CDR3 has 13 residues. Each CDR3 protein is one row after TCRdb ran MiXCR on the RT-PCR reads. The sample contains a few hundred thousand distinct CDR3 sequences, 12% to 15% of which appear only once. The chain combines TRBV20-1 with TRBJ2-7; D perhaps matches TRBD2 (6 bases). This TCR was recovered from a man aged 50 to 59 who received an inactivated influenza vaccine. Sequenced here: PBMCs from blood, sampled approximately 12 days after vaccination. For the CDR3, the DNA is TGCAGTGCTAGGGGACTGTCGTCCTACGAGCAGTACTTC. It translates to CSARGLSSYEQYF.